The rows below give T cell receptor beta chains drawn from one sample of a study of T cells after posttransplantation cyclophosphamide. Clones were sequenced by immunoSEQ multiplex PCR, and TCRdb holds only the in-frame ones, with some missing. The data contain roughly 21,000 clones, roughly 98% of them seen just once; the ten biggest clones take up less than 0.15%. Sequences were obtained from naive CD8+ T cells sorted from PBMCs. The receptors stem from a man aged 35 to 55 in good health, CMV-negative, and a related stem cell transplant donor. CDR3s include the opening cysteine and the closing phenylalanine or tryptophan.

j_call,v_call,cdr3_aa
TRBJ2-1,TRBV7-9,CASRRTGSNEQFF
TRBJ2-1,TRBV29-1,CSVASSYNEQFF
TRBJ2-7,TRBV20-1,CSAPLYEQYF
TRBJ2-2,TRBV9,CASSLGGGSHTGELFF
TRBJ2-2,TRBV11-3,CASSPHLGSAAGELFF
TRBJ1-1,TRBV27,CASSLTTAGTEAFF
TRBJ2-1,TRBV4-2,CASSQDLASGRAHEQFF
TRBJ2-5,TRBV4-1,CASSQEGGRALETQYF
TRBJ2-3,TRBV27,CASRVIAGGWDTQYF
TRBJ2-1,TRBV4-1,CASSFRLSGANEQFF
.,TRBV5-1,CASSFATSLDEQYF
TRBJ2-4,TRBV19,CASSIGLQGRRNIQYF
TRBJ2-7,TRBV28,CASRPLDGTGRFGQYF
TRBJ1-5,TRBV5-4,CASSLGPGEYQPQHF
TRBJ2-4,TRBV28,CASRPGTDLAKNIQYF
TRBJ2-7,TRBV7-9,CASSSDLYEQYF
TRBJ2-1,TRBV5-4,CASSLPREGPPGKEQFF
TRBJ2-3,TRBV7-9,CASSPRMDTQYF
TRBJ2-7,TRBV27,CASSFGDATYEQYF
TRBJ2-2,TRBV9,CASGESRGNTGELFF
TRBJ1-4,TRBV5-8,CASSLETRGKLFF
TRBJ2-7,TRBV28,CASISPVLAGVYEQYF
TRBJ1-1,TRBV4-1,CASSQVYTGMNTEAFF
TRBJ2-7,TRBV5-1,CASSLWNMADEQYF
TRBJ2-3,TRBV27,CASSSDRERDTDTQYF
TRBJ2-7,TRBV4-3,CASGDFGNYEQYF
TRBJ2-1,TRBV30,CAARAGAYNEQFF
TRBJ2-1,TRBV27,CASSLSLADNEQFF
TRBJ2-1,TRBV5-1,CASSLTHTPSGGNEQFF
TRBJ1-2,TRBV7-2,CASSPPSSGVGYTF
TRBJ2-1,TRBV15,CATSRIGSSRAEQFF
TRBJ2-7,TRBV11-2,CASSLGLAYEQYF
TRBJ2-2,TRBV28,CASSLEWYGRGQGELFF
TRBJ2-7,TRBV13,CASSSYGSGAYEQYF
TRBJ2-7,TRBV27,CASSRRGVYEQYF
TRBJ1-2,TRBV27,CASSLKGINYGYTF
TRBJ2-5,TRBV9,CASSGSGTSGGETQYF
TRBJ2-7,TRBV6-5,CASSYGAGAYEQYF
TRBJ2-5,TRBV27,CASSSGTSGRRETQYF
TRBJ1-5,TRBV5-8,CASSWGTGGGQPQHF
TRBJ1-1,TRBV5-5,CASSLSGTEAFF
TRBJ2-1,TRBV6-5,CASSWTREGEQFF
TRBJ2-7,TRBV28,CASSFFPPSSYEQYF
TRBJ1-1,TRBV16,CASSHQPGEAFF
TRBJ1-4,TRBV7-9,CASSLGQEREKLFF
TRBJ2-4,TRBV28,CASSPTALEPLEDIQYF
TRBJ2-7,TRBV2,CASSLDNEQYF
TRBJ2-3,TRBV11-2,CASSLVVADTQYF
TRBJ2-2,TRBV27,CASSLRRGTGELFF
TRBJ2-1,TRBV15,CATSRQEDNEQFF
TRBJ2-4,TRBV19,CASSTPGGWDIQYF
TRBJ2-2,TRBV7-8,CASLGTGNTGELFF
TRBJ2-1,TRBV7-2,CASSSGTSGNNEQFF
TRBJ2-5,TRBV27,CASGKLATQYF
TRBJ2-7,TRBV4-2,CASSQESGTGGYEQYF
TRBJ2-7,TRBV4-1,CASSQGWLAGVRGTYEQYF